This T cell receptor (beta chain) was captured in a study of cytomegalovirus exposure and HLA in healthy donors. As for the study in general: Within an early data release were roughly 83 million unique TCRs drawn from HLA-typed donors. Findings and caveats of the study: Later analysis demonstrated an association between a missense DCLRE1C variant and TCR beta V- and J-gene trimming. Most of the TCR beta V segments (in an earlier analysis) were productive either about 87% or about 30% of the time.

With regard to this clone: Its antigen is currently unknown.

Trimming left V 1 base short and J 1 base short, with 11 bases between. This CDR3 has 15 amino acids. Per the germline V gene, CDR1 is SGHNT and CDR2 is YYREEE (reference sequence). It was with 60 Vbeta and 13 Jbeta primers that the PCR ran. Data came from immunoSEQ multiplex PCR; TCRdb stores just in-frame clones and leaves some out. Among approximately 150,000 clones, 84% were seen once, and the ten largest hold under 5%. This chain links TRBV5-4 with TRBJ1-1, with a possible D match to TRBD1 (6 bases). The origin of this receptor is a man between 18 and 29 years old in good health and CMV-seronegative. The sample comprised PBMCs. CDR3 residues: CASSLFWGQNTEAFF. Written as DNA, the CDR3 is TGTGCCAGCAGCTTGTTCTGGGGGCAGAACACTGAAGCTTTCTTT.